This passage covers 3 T cell receptor beta chains from one sample sequenced in a study of T cells in Graves' hyperthyroidism and ophthalmopathy. TCR beta CDR3 regions were amplified from RNA transcripts. HTBI primers were used for first-round RT-PCR of the TCR CDR3. TCRdb re-called the multiplex PCR reads with MiXCR, one entry per CDR3 protein. The table has around 600,000 distinct CDR3 sequences, approximately 15% seen once; the top ten hold 2.5% to 4%. The sample comprised blood. The receptors stem from a woman between 40 and 55 years old with Graves' ophthalmopathy.

This chain connects TRBV5-6 to TRBJ2-7; 10 bases match TRBD1. V trimming: 4 bases; J trimming: 1 base; junction bases outside the gene matches: 5. The CDR3 sequence is 15 residues long. The germline V gene encodes CDR1 SGHDT and CDR2 YYEEEE. CDR3 DNA: TGTGCCAGCAGCCCCGGGGACAGGGGATCCTACGAGCAGTACTTC. Its protein is CASSPGDRGSYEQYF. Drawing the rest from reference TRBV5-6 and TRBJ2-7, the complete variable domain is DAGVTQSPTHLIKTRGQQVTLRCSPKSGHDTVSWYQQALGQGPQFIFQYYEEEERQRGNFPDRFSGHQFPNYSSELNVNALLLGDSALYLCASSPGDRGSYEQYFGPGTRLTVT.

The chain joins TRBV28 to TRBJ2-1; possibly TRBD1 for D (6 bases). The ends were cut back, 5 bases at V and 3 bases at J, with 17 bases in the middle. Germline V gene lookup returns CDR1 MDHEN and CDR2 SYDVKM. The CDR3 has 16 amino acids. DNA for the CDR3: TGTGCCAGCAGTCCCCCCGGGCAGGGGCACTACAATGAGCAGTTCTTC. This codes for CASSPPGQGHYNEQFF.

This clonotype showed up many times. The gene calls are TRBV24-1 and TRBJ2-1; TRBD1 matches 11 bases. J lost 2 bases, V lost 5 bases, and 16 bases had no gene match. The CDR3 consists of 20 residues. CDR1 and CDR2 from the germline V gene are KGHDR and SFDVKD. As DNA, the CDR3 is TGTGCCACCAGTGCAACCCCGGGACAGGGGGTCGCCTCGACCTACAATGAGCAGTTCTTC. This sequence encodes CATSATPGQGVASTYNEQFF.